Each of the 23 T cell receptor beta chains below was sequenced from the same sample in a study of cytomegalovirus exposure and HLA in healthy donors. The PCR contained 60 Vbeta and 13 Jbeta primers. Profiled with immunoSEQ multiplex PCR; TCRdb holds only in-frame clones, not every one. The profile shows about 98,000 clones, approximately 79% of them singletons. The source material was PBMCs. The receptor set was obtained from a male donor in good health and CMV-seronegative.

V gene TRBV27 combines with J gene TRBJ1-2; TRBD1 aligns across 7 bases. V dropped 6 bases and J dropped 2; count of bases not matched to a gene: 12. Per germline, CDR1 MNHEY and CDR2 SMNVEV (reference sequence). CDR3 length: 16 residues. CDR3 DNA: TGTGCCAGCAGGGCGGGACAGAAGGTTGCCAACTATGGCTACACCTTC. Translated: CASRAGQKVANYGYTF.

The chain links TRBV5-1 to TRBJ2-5; 8 nucleotides line up with TRBD1. CDR3 length equals 18 residues. Germline V gives CDR1 SGHRS, CDR2 YFSETQ. Losses at the gene ends were 0 bases for V and 4 bases for J; bases not matched to a gene: 14. CDR3 in DNA: TGCGCCAGCAGCTTGGCTGCTCAGGGGGCTTTTAGGAGAGAGACCCAGTACTTC. This gives the protein CASSLAAQGAFRRETQYF.

The chain carries TRBV5-1 and TRBJ1-2, with TRBD1 matching over 8 bases. Trimming took 4 bases from V and 7 from J; bases not matched to a gene: 12. Germline V CDR1 and CDR2: SGHRS, YFSETQ. This CDR3 is built from 15 residues. CDR3 sequence (DNA): TGCGCCAGCAGCCCGTCCCTGGCAGGGGGCGTTGGCTACACCTTC. This codes for CASSPSLAGGVGYTF. The full variable domain, with the rest looked up from reference TRBV5-1 and TRBJ1-2, is KAGVTQTPRYLIKTRGQQVTLSCSPISGHRSVSWYQQTPGQGLQFLFEYFSETQRNKGNFPGRFSGRQFSNSRSEMNVSTLELGDSALYLCASSPSLAGGVGYTFGSGTRLTVV.

The rearrangement links TRBV6-1 to TRBJ1-2, with 7 positions matching TRBD1. CDR1 and CDR2 (germline): MNHNS, SASEGT. The CDR3 length is 14 residues. V was clipped by 6 bases and J by 2 bases; unmatched bases: 6. The chain's CDR3 is CASRGSGGNYGYTF. The DNA of the CDR3 is TGTGCCAGCAGGGGCTCAGGGGGAAACTATGGCTACACCTTC.

The J gene is TRBJ2-3, the V gene TRBV9, with D hard to call. The CDR3 consists of 14 residues. V was shortened by 4 bases and J by 2 bases, with 11 bases between the two germline ends. Germline assignment: CDR1 SGDLS and CDR2 YYNGEE. CDR3 loop: CASSHGEYTDTQYF. CDR3 nucleotide sequence: TGTGCCAGCAGCCATGGAGAGTACACAGATACGCAGTATTTT.

The chain links TRBV10-3 to TRBJ2-3, with D unresolved. V was pared by 0 bases and J by 2 bases, with 6 bases between. The CDR3 is 14 amino acids. Germline CDR1 reads ENHRY; CDR2 reads SYGVKD. CDR3 sequence: CAISESTDTDTQYF. The CDR3 bases are TGTGCCATCAGTGAGTCAACAGACACAGATACGCAGTATTTT.

The genes are TRBV9 and TRBJ1-4, with D possibly being TRBD1 (5 bases). Trimming took 0 bases from V and 7 from J, leaving 13 bases between them. The CDR3 sequence is 15 residues long. In germline, CDR1 is SGDLS, CDR2 YYNGEE. CDR3 region: CASSVAPGRGEKLFF. The CDR3 DNA follows: TGTGCCAGCAGCGTAGCTCCAGGGAGGGGTGAAAAACTGTTTTTT. Variable domain in full (rest from reference TRBV9 and TRBJ1-4): DSGVTQTPKHLITATGQRVTLRCSPRSGDLSVYWYQQSLDQGLQFLIQYYNGEERAKGNILERFSAQQFPDLHSELNLSSLELGDSALYFCASSVAPGRGEKLFFGSGTQLSVL.

This clone occurred a few times. The chain links TRBV30 to TRBJ2-7, with D maybe TRBD1 (6 bases). The V end was cut by 5 bases, the J end by 2 bases, with 13 bases between. The germline V gene encodes CDR1 GTSNPN and CDR2 SVGIG (reference sequence). The CDR3 consists of 13 residues. This CDR3 is CAWAQQGPYEQYF. CDR3 DNA sequence: TGTGCCTGGGCCCAACAGGGCCCCTACGAGCAGTACTTC.

The V call is TRBV6-5, the J call TRBJ1-2; possible D gene TRBD1, 6 bases. CDR3 length: 13 amino acids. Germline CDR1 and CDR2: MNHEY and SVGAGI. The V end lost 2 bases, the J end lost 4 bases, and 8 bases lay between the germline ends. CDR3 protein: CASSYGRGYGYTF. The CDR3 bases are TGTGCCAGCAGTTACGGCAGGGGCTATGGCTACACCTTC.

In the case of this clone: The sample holds other DNA sequences that translate to the same CDR3. The chain uses TRBV6-5 and TRBJ1-1, with unresolved D. CDR3 length: 15 residues. Trimming shortened V by 2 bases and J by 1 base, and 11 bases separated the two germline ends. The germline V gene encodes CDR1 MNHEY and CDR2 SVGAGI. The CDR3 sequence: CASSYGSGPNTEAFF. CDR3 nucleotide sequence: TGTGCCAGCAGTTACGGCTCTGGCCCGAACACTGAAGCTTTCTTT.

The V call is TRBV28, the J call TRBJ2-5, with 7 positions matching TRBD2. With V trimmed by 3 bases and J by 4 bases, 2 bases remained unmatched. Germline loops: CDR1 MDHEN, CDR2 SYDVKM. This CDR3 spans 13 amino acids. CDR3 in DNA: TGTGCCAGCAGTTTGGGAGGGGTAGAGACCCAGTACTTC. Translating it yields CASSLGGVETQYF.

This clone occurred once. CDR3 in amino acids: CASSPRTGKVETGEQYF. The CDR3 DNA is TGTGCCAGCAGCCCCCGGACAGGGAAGGTGGAGACGGGAGAGCAGTACTTC. The chain recombines TRBV7-2 with TRBJ2-7, with TRBD1 matching over 8 bases. The CDR3 has 17 amino acids. Germline CDR1 SGHTA, CDR2 FQGNSA. Trimming took 5 bases from V and 7 from J; bases not matched to a gene: 19.

This clone was counted a few times. The chain links TRBV11-2 to TRBJ2-3, with 10 bases identical to TRBD1. V gave up 2 bases and J gave up 5 bases; unmatched junction bases: 7. Germline-derived CDR1 and CDR2 are SGHAT and FQNNGV. CDR3 length equals 16 residues. In DNA form, the CDR3 reads TGTGCCAGCAGCTTACGGTGGACAGGGGGAAGAGATACGCAGTATTTT. Translating gives CASSLRWTGGRDTQYF.

The J gene is TRBJ2-7, the V gene TRBV7-2; 10 positions agree with TRBD1. Germline V gives CDR1 SGHTA, CDR2 FQGNSA. The ends lost 5 bases at V and 1 base at J; junction bases unmatched: 2. The CDR3 totals 14 residues. The CDR3 loop reads CASSPDRGSYEQYF. DNA of the CDR3: TGTGCCAGCAGCCCGGACAGGGGGTCCTACGAGCAGTACTTC.

The chain combines TRBV9 with TRBJ2-7; tentative D call: TRBD2 (6 bases). Germline-derived CDR1 and CDR2 are SGDLS and YYNGEE. This CDR3 is built from 13 residues. Trimming took 3 bases from V and 2 from J, leaving 9 bases between them. This CDR3 is CASSAGLAYEQYF. The CDR3 DNA reads as TGTGCCAGCAGCGCGGGACTCGCCTACGAGCAGTACTTC.

The V call is TRBV7-2, the J call TRBJ2-7; D is unclear. CDR1 and CDR2 (germline): SGHTA, FQGNSA. This CDR3 is 12 amino acids long. V lost 1 base, J lost 4 bases, and 5 bases lay in between. This CDR3 is CASSLVRYEQYF. The CDR3 DNA follows: TGTGCCAGCAGCTTAGTTCGGTACGAGCAGTACTTC.

Note on this clone: Germline and junction disagree at one end, which may indicate a read error. The chain carries TRBV7-9 and TRBJ2-1; a possible D gene is TRBD2 (6 bases). Germline CDR1 is SEHNR and CDR2 is FQNEAQ (reference sequence). The CDR3 consists of 12 residues. CDR3 nucleotides: TGTTCCAGCAGCTGGGGACTCAATGAGCAGTTCTTC. Its protein product is CSSSWGLNEQFF.

The rearrangement links TRBV29-1 to TRBJ2-3, with D possibly matching TRBD1 (6 bases). CDR3 length: 13 amino acids. From germline, CDR1 is SQVTM and CDR2 ANQGSEA. V dropped 4 bases and J dropped 8 bases, with 16 bases sitting between them. The CDR3: CSVAGTPRGTQYF. In DNA form, the CDR3 reads TGCAGCGTTGCCGGCACGCCCAGGGGTACGCAGTATTTT.

The chain employs TRBV4-3 and TRBJ2-2, with D unresolved. The CDR3 length is 16 residues. The V gene lost 0 bases and the J gene lost 1 base, with 9 bases spanning the gap. The V gene's germline CDR1 is LGHNA and CDR2 YSLEER. The DNA for the CDR3 is TGCGCCAGCAGCCAAGAACCCCCAGGGAACACCGGGGAGCTGTTTTTT. This sequence encodes CASSQEPPGNTGELFF.

The genes are TRBV4-1 and TRBJ2-7; 9 positions match TRBD1. Trimming removed 2 bases from V and 6 bases from J; junction bases left unmatched: 8. Germline V gene data show CDR1 as MGHRA and CDR2 as YSYEKL. This CDR3 contains 15 residues. The CDR3 region is CASSQWAQGAGEQYF. The CDR3 DNA sequence: TGCGCCAGCAGCCAATGGGCACAGGGGGCCGGCGAGCAGTACTTC.

The chain joins TRBV6-1 to TRBJ2-7; tentative D call: TRBD1 (6 bases). There are 14 residues in the CDR3. Trimming removed 4 bases from V and 5 bases from J, with 15 bases in between. The germline V gene has CDR1 MNHNS and CDR2 SASEGT. The CDR3 DNA reads TGTGCCAGCAGTGGTAACAGGGAACTCAACGAGCAGTACTTC. It translates to CASSGNRELNEQYF.

The chain couples TRBV21-1 to TRBJ1-3; the table's D gene call, TRBD1, was not cross checked with the DNA. TRBV21-1 is given as a pseudogene. The length of the CDR3 is 15 residues. The CDR3 region is CASTVSPRRLNTIYF. Here the CDR3 DNA reads TGTGCCAGCACCGTCTCCCCCAGGCGTCTGAACACCATATATTTT.

V and J are TRBV30 and TRBJ2-7; D perhaps matches TRBD1 (6 bases). Germline V gene data show CDR1 as GTSNPN and CDR2 as SVGIG (reference sequence). V shed 3 bases and J shed 6 bases, with 12 bases lying between them. The CDR3 is 12 amino acids. As DNA, the CDR3 is TGTGCCTGGAGCCTCCTGGGGGCCGAGCAGTACTTC. This encodes CAWSLLGAEQYF. The full variable domain, with the rest looked up from reference TRBV30 and TRBJ2-7, is SQTIHQWPATLVQPVGSPLSLECTVEGTSNPNLYWYRQAAGRGLQLLFYSVGIGQISSEVPQNLSASRPQDRQFILSSKKLLLSDSGFYLCAWSLLGAEQYFGPGTRLTVT.